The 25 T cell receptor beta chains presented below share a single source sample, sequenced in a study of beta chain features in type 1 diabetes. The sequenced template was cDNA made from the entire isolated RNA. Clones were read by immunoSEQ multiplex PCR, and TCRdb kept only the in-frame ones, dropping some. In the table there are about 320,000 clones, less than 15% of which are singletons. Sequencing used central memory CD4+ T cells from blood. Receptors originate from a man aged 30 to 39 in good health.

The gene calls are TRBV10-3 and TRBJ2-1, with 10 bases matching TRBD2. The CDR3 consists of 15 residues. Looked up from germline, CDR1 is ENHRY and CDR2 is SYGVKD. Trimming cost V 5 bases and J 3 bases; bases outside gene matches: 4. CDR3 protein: CAISRSGGNYNEQFF. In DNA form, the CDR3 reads TGTGCCATCAGTCGTAGCGGGGGGAACTACAATGAGCAGTTCTTC.

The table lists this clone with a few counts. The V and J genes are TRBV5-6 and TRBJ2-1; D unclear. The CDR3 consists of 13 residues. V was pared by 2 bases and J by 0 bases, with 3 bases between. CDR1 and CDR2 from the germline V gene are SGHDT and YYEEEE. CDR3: CASSFDSYNEQFF. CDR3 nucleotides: TGTGCCAGCAGCTTTGACTCCTACAATGAGCAGTTCTTC.

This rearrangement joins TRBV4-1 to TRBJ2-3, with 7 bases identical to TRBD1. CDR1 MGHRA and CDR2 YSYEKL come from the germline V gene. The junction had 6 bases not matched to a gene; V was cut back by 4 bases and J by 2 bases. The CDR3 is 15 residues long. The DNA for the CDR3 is TGCGCCAGCAGCCCGACAGGGTTTATCACAGATACGCAGTATTTT. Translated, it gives CASSPTGFITDTQYF.

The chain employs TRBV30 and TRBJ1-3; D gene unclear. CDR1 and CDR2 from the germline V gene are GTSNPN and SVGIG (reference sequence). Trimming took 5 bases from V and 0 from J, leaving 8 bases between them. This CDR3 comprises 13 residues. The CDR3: CAWQAFSGNTIYF. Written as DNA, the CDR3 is TGTGCCTGGCAGGCTTTCTCTGGAAACACCATATATTTT.

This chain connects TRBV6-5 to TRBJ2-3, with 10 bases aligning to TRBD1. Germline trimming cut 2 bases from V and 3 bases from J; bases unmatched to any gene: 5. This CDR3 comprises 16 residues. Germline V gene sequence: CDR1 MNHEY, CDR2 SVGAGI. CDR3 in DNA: TGTGCCAGCAGTTACCTATGGACAGGGGGGACAGATACGCAGTATTTT. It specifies CASSYLWTGGTDTQYF.

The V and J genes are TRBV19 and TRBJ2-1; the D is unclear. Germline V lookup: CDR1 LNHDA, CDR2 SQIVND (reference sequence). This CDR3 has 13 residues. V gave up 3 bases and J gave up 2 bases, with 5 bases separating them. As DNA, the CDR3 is TGTGCCAGTAGTATCGACCCCTACAATGAGCAGTTCTTC. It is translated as CASSIDPYNEQFF.

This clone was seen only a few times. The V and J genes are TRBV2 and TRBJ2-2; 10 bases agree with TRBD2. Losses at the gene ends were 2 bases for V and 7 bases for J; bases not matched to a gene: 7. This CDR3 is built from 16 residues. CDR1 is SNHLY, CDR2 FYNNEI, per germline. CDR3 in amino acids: CASSETSGAMGGELFF. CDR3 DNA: TGTGCCAGCAGTGAAACTAGCGGGGCCATGGGCGGGGAGCTGTTTTTT.

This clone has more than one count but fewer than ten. CDR3 coding DNA: TGCGCCAGCAGCCCGGGACAGGGCTATGAAAAACTGTTTTTT. Its protein product is CASSPGQGYEKLFF. This chain connects TRBV4-1 to TRBJ1-4; 9 bases align to TRBD1. The CDR3 consists of 14 residues. CDR1 and CDR2 from the germline V gene are MGHRA and YSYEKL. V was clipped by 4 bases and J by 6 bases; unmatched bases: 3.

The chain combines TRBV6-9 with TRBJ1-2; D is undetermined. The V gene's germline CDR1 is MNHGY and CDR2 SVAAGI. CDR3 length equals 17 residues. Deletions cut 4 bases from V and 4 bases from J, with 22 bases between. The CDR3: CASSSFWPYGKIYGYTF. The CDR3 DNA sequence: TGTGCCAGCAGTTCGTTCTGGCCTTACGGAAAGATCTATGGCTACACCTTC.

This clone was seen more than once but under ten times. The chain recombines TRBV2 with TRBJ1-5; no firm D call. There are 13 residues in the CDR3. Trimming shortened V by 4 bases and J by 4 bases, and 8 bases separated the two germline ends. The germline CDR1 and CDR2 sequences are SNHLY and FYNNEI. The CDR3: CASSVSVNQPQHF. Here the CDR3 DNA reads TGTGCCAGCAGTGTTTCGGTGAATCAGCCCCAGCATTTT.

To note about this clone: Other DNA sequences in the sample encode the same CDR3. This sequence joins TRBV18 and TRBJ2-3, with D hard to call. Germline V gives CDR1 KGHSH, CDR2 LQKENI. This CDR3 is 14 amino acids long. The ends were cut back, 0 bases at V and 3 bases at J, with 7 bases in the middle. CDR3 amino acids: CASSPPARTDTQYF. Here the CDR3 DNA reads TGTGCCAGCTCACCACCCGCGCGGACAGATACGCAGTATTTT.

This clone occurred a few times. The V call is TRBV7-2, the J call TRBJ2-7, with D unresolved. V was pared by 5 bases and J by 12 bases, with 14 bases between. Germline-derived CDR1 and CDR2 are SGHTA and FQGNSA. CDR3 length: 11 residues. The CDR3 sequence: CASSPGYDPYF. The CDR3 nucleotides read TGTGCCAGCAGCCCGGGTTACGATCCGTACTTC.

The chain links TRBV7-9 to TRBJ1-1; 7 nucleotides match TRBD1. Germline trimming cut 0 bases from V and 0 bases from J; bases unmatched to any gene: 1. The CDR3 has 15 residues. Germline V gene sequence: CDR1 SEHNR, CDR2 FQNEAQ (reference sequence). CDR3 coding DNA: TGTGCCAGCAGCTTAGCAGGGGGCGTGAACACTGAAGCTTTCTTT. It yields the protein CASSLAGGVNTEAFF.

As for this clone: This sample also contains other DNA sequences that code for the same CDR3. CDR3 loop: CASSLGASTEAFF. The DNA of the CDR3 is TGTGCCAGCAGCTTAGGGGCAAGCACTGAAGCTTTCTTT. The chain carries TRBV7-2 and TRBJ1-1; D ambiguous. Germline CDR1 SGHTA, CDR2 FQGNSA. The CDR3 is 13 amino acids. V was cut by 1 base and J by 4 bases, with 7 bases left in between. Full variable domain (rest looked up from reference TRBV7-2 and TRBJ1-1): GAGVSQSPSNKVTEKGKDVELRCDPISGHTALYWYRQSLGQGLEFLIYFQGNSAPDKSGLPSDRFSAERTGGSVSTLTIQRTQQEDSAVYLCASSLGASTEAFFGQGTRLTVV.

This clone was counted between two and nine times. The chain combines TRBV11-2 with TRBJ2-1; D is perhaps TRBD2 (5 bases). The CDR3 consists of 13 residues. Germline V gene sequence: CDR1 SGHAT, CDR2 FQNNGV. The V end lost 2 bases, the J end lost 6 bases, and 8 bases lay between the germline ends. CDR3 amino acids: CASSLSRGNEQFF. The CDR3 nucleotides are TGTGCCAGCAGCTTATCCCGGGGCAATGAGCAGTTCTTC.

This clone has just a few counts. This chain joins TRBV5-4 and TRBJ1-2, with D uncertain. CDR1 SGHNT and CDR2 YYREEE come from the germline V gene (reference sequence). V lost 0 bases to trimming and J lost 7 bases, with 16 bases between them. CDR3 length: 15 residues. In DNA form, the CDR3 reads TGTGCCAGCAGCTTGGCGGGCTCGGGTTTGGGTGGCTACACCTTC. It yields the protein CASSLAGSGLGGYTF.

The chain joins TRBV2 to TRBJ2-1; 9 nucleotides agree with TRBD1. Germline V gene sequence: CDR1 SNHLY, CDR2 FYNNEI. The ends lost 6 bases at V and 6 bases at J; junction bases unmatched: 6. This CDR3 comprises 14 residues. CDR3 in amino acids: CASSPLTGGNEQFF. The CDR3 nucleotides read TGTGCCAGCAGCCCCCTGACAGGGGGCAATGAGCAGTTCTTC.

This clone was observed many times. This CDR3 reads CASRSGQANYGYTF. The CDR3 coding sequence is TGTGCCAGCAGATCAGGACAGGCTAACTATGGCTACACCTTC. The rearrangement joins TRBV6-5 to TRBJ1-2; TRBD1 agrees at 7 bases. The CDR3 is made up of 14 amino acids. Trimming at V came to 6 bases and at J to 0 bases, leaving 4 bases not matched to a gene. Germline CDR1 and CDR2: MNHEY and SVGAGI.

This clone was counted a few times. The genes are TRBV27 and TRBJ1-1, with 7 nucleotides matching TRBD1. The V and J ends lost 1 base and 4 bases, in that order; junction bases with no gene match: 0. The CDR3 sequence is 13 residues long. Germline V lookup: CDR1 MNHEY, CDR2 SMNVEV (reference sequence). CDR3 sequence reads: CASSLYRGTEAFF. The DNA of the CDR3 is TGTGCCAGCAGTTTATACAGGGGCACTGAAGCTTTCTTT.

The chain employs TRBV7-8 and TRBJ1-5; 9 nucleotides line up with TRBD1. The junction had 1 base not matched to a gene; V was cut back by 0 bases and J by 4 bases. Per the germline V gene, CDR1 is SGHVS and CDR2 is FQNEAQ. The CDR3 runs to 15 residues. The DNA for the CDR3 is TGTGCCAGCAGCTTAGCTGGACAGGGGAATCAGCCCCAGCATTTT. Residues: CASSLAGQGNQPQHF.

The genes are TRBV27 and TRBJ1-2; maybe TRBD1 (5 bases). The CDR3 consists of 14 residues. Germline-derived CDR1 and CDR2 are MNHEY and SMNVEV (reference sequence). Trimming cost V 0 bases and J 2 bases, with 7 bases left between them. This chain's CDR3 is CASSLSRQNYGYTF. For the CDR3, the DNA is TGTGCCAGCAGTTTATCTAGACAGAACTATGGCTACACCTTC.

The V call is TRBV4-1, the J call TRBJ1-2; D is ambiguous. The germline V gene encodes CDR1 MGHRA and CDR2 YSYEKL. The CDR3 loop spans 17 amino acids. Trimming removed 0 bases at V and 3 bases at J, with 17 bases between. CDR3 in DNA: TGCGCCAGCAGCCAAGAAATCGCGGCAGCCCTCTACTATGGCTACACCTTC. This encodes CASSQEIAAALYYGYTF.

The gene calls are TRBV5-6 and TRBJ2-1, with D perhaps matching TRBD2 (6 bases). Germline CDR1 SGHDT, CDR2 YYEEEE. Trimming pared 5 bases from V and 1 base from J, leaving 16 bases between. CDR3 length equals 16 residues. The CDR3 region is CASSSKRLVSYNEQFF. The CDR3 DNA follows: TGTGCCAGCAGTTCGAAGAGACTAGTATCCTACAATGAGCAGTTCTTC. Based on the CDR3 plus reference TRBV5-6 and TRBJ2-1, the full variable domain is DAGVTQSPTHLIKTRGQQVTLRCSPKSGHDTVSWYQQALGQGPQFIFQYYEEEERQRGNFPDRFSGHQFPNYSSELNVNALLLGDSALYLCASSSKRLVSYNEQFFGPGTRLTVL.

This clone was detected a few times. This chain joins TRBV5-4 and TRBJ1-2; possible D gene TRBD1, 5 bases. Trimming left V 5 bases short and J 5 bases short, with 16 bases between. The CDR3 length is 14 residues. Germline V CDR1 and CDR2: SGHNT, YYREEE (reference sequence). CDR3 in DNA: TGTGCCAGCAGGTTAGATAGGGGAACATATGGCTACACCTTC. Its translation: CASRLDRGTYGYTF.

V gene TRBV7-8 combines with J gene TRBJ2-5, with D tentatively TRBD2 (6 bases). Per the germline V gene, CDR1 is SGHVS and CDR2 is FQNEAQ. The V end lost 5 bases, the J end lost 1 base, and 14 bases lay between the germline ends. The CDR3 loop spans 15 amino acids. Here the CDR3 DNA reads TGTGCCAGCAGCCCCAGCGGAGGGTTCCAAGAGACCCAGTACTTC. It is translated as CASSPSGGFQETQYF.